This is a list of T cell receptor beta chains from one sample in a study of shared T cell receptors in the human thymus. Assay: immunoSEQ multiplex PCR; the TCRdb copy retains only in-frame clones and omits some. Among 550,000 to 800,000 clones listed, 70% to 90% were seen once. The data also belong to a second study, concerning human thymus T cells.

The material sequenced was thymocytes. Source of these receptors: a girl under three years old with a congenital heart defect. Both conserved end residues are part of each CDR3. The order of the fields is V gene, J gene, D gene, clone size, CDR3 DNA, CDR3 protein. A D gene is named only where the DNA matches it firmly. Clone sizes are given selectively: once, few, many, or a class where the clone is expanded.

V: TRBV4-1
J: TRBJ2-3
D: TRBD2
size: -
DNA: TGCGCCAGCAGCCAAGAAAGACTGGGCGGGGGGGCGACAGATACGCAGTATTTT
CDR3: CASSQERLGGGATDTQYF

V: TRBV5-1
J: TRBJ2-1
D: TRBD2
size: -
DNA: TGCGCCAGCAGCATCATAAACGGGACTAGCGGGGGTGAGCAGTTCTTC
CDR3: CASSIINGTSGGEQFF

V: TRBV5-1
J: TRBJ2-3
D: TRBD2
size: -
DNA: TGCGCCAGCAGCTTGGCGGGGGGGCTGTCCCGCACAGATACGCAGTATTTT
CDR3: CASSLAGGLSRTDTQYF

V: TRBV5-6
J: TRBJ1-4
D: TRBD1
size: -
DNA: TGTGCCAGCAGCTTGGGGGGACAGGGGGCGCGGGAAAAACTGTTTTTT
CDR3: CASSLGGQGAREKLFF

V: TRBV2
J: TRBJ1-2
D: -
size: -
DNA: TGTGCCAGCAGAGAAAGGGGAATCTATGGCTACACCTTC
CDR3: CASRERGIYGYTF

V: TRBV5-8
J: TRBJ2-7
D: -
size: -
DNA: TGTGCCAGCAGCTTCGGAGAAATGGACACCTACTACTCCTACGAGCAGTACTTC
CDR3: CASSFGEMDTYYSYEQYF

V: TRBV5-1
J: TRBJ2-7
D: TRBD2
size: -
DNA: TGCGCCAGCAGCTCTCGGACTAGCGGGTCCTTCCCCTACGAGCAGTACTTC
CDR3: CASSSRTSGSFPYEQYF

V: TRBV7-3
J: TRBJ2-7
D: TRBD1
size: -
DNA: TGTGCCAGCAGCAAGGGACAGGACTACGAGCAGTACTTC
CDR3: CASSKGQDYEQYF

V: TRBV4-3
J: TRBJ2-2
D: TRBD1
size: -
DNA: TGCGCCAGCAGCCAACTAAGGGCGGGACAGGCTAACACCGGGGAGCTGTTTTTT
CDR3: CASSQLRAGQANTGELFF

V: TRBV25-1
J: TRBJ2-7
D: TRBD1
size: -
DNA: TGTGCCAGCAGTGCTTTACTACGGACAGGGGGCATCTACGAGCAGTACTTC
CDR3: CASSALLRTGGIYEQYF

V: TRBV28
J: TRBJ1-2
D: -
size: -
DNA: TGTGCCAGCTCGTTAGGTAGCAACTATGGCTACACCTTC
CDR3: CASSLGSNYGYTF

V: TRBV12-5
J: TRBJ1-2
D: -
size: once
DNA: TGTGCTAGTGGTTTGGTGGGCCCTCTGGAAGGCTACACCTTC
CDR3: CASGLVGPLEGYTF

V: TRBV12-5
J: TRBJ1-1
D: TRBD1
size: -
DNA: TGTGCTAGTGGTTCCCGGGACAGCCCTACCTTGAACACTGAAGCTTTCTTT
CDR3: CASGSRDSPTLNTEAFF

V: TRBV15
J: TRBJ1-1
D: -
size: -
DNA: TGTGCCACCAGCAGAAGTACAGGGAGGGACACTGAAGCTTTCTTT
CDR3: CATSRSTGRDTEAFF

V: TRBV5-4
J: TRBJ1-4
D: -
size: -
DNA: TGTGCCAGCAGCCGTCCGGGGAATGAAAAACTGTTTTTT
CDR3: CASSRPGNEKLFF

V: TRBV4-1
J: TRBJ2-3
D: -
size: -
DNA: TGCGCCAGCAGCCAAGATCATGGGGACAAGCTCACAGATACGCAGTATTTT
CDR3: CASSQDHGDKLTDTQYF

V: TRBV28
J: TRBJ1-3
D: -
size: -
DNA: TGTGCCAGCAGTTTACAGTCAGGCCTTGGCGGAAACACCATATATTTT
CDR3: CASSLQSGLGGNTIYF

V: TRBV5-4
J: TRBJ2-5
D: TRBD2
size: once
DNA: TGTGCCAGCAGCTTGTGGCGGGGGGGCCGGGAGACCCAGTACTTC
CDR3: CASSLWRGGRETQYF

V: TRBV28
J: TRBJ2-5
D: TRBD1
size: -
DNA: TGTGCCAGCAGTTTCCTCCCAGGGGGCGGAGAGACCCAGTACTTC
CDR3: CASSFLPGGGETQYF

V: TRBV5-1
J: TRBJ2-7
D: -
size: -
DNA: TGCGCCAGTAGGGCCCTGGGAGGTTTCTCCTACGAGCAGTACTTC
CDR3: CASRALGGFSYEQYF

V: TRBV9
J: TRBJ2-7
D: TRBD1
size: once
DNA: TGTGCCAGCAGCGTCGGGACAGGGAAGGAGCAGTACTTC
CDR3: CASSVGTGKEQYF

V: TRBV6-5
J: TRBJ2-7
D: -
size: -
DNA: TGTGCCAGCAGTGTACCACTCGAGCAGTACTTC
CDR3: CASSVPLEQYF

V: TRBV15
J: TRBJ1-2
D: TRBD1
size: -
DNA: TGTGCCACCAGCAGAGATGAGCCCCGGGACAGGGACTATGGCTACACCTTC
CDR3: CATSRDEPRDRDYGYTF

V: TRBV27
J: TRBJ2-1
D: TRBD2
size: once
DNA: TGTGCCAGCAGACTAGCGGGGGGAGGTGGTTCCTACAATGAGCAGTTCTTC
CDR3: CASRLAGGGGSYNEQFF

V: TRBV7-9
J: TRBJ2-5
D: -
size: once
DNA: TGTGCCAGCAGCTTAGAGTTATCAGGCAGTCAGTACTTC
CDR3: CASSLELSGSQYF

V: TRBV10-3
J: TRBJ2-4
D: -
size: once
DNA: TGTGCCATCAGTTCCGAGACAGGCATCTCGTCCAAAAACATTCAGTACTTC
CDR3: CAISSETGISSKNIQYF

V: TRBV5-1
J: TRBJ2-7
D: -
size: -
DNA: TGCGCCAGCAGCTTGTCAGCGTGCAGACGAGTAATCGACGAGCAGTACTTC
CDR3: CASSLSACRRVIDEQYF

V: TRBV28
J: TRBJ1-2
D: -
size: -
DNA: TGTGCCAGCAGTCCTCCAGGACTGAGAATTCCCCGGTTTGGCTACACCTTC
CDR3: CASSPPGLRIPRFGYTF

V: TRBV4-2
J: TRBJ2-7
D: -
size: -
DNA: TGTGCCAGCAGCCAAGAGACCCGGACAGCTCAATACGAGCAGTACTTC
CDR3: CASSQETRTAQYEQYF

V: TRBV5-8
J: TRBJ1-5
D: TRBD1
size: -
DNA: TGTGCCAGCAGTCGACCGGGACAGGGGGATTTTAGCAATCAGCCCCAGCATTTT
CDR3: CASSRPGQGDFSNQPQHF

V: TRBV29-1
J: TRBJ2-3
D: -
size: -
DNA: TGCAGCGTTGAACCATCCTTGGGAGCGGCCCACTCTCGGACAGATACGCAGTATTTT
CDR3: CSVEPSLGAAHSRTDTQYF

V: TRBV6-5
J: TRBJ1-3
D: -
size: -
DNA: TGTGCCAGCAGCACCCTATTGGTCTCTGGAAACACCATATATTTT
CDR3: CASSTLLVSGNTIYF

V: TRBV28
J: TRBJ1-5
D: TRBD1
size: -
DNA: TGTGCCAGCAGTTCCCGCCGGGACAGCACCCAGCCCCAGCATTTT
CDR3: CASSSRRDSTQPQHF

V: TRBV10-3
J: TRBJ2-2
D: -
size: -
DNA: TGTGCCATCAGCTCTGGACATCCGAACACCGGGGAGCTGTTTTTT
CDR3: CAISSGHPNTGELFF

V: TRBV7-3
J: TRBJ1-1
D: -
size: few
DNA: TGTGCCAGCAGTTTAAAGGCAGGGGCCACTGAAGCTTTCTTT
CDR3: CASSLKAGATEAFF

V: TRBV27
J: TRBJ2-7
D: TRBD2
size: -
DNA: TGTGCCAGCAGGGCGGGGGACCAATCCTACGAGCAGTACTTC
CDR3: CASRAGDQSYEQYF

V: TRBV5-6
J: TRBJ2-1
D: TRBD2
size: -
DNA: TGTGCCAGCAGCTACGGGACTAGCGGTTACAATGAGCAGTTCTTC
CDR3: CASSYGTSGYNEQFF

V: TRBV5-4
J: TRBJ2-5
D: -
size: -
DNA: TGTGCCAGCAGCCGCACAGGGAATGGGGTCTGGCAAGAGACCCAGTACTTC
CDR3: CASSRTGNGVWQETQYF

V: TRBV6-1
J: TRBJ1-5
D: -
size: once
DNA: TGTGCCAGCAGTGAACAAAGCGAAGTTTATAGCAATCAGCCCCAGCATTTT
CDR3: CASSEQSEVYSNQPQHF

V: TRBV19
J: TRBJ2-7
D: TRBD2
size: once
DNA: TGTGCCAGTAGTCCAACGGGGGGGGACTTACCTCCCTTAAGCATGCACTTC
CDR3: CASSPTGGDLPPLSMHF

V: TRBV27
J: TRBJ1-2
D: TRBD1
size: -
DNA: TGTGCCAGCAGGGGCGACAGGGGCCATGGCTACACCTTC
CDR3: CASRGDRGHGYTF

V: TRBV28
J: TRBJ1-5
D: TRBD1
size: -
DNA: TGTGCCAGCAGTTTCTGGACAGGAAGGCATTATTCGGGCAATCAGCCCCAGCATTTT
CDR3: CASSFWTGRHYSGNQPQHF

V: TRBV7-2
J: TRBJ2-7
D: TRBD1
size: -
DNA: TGTGCCAGCAGCCAGCCGCAGGGGGCTTACGAGCAGTACTTC
CDR3: CASSQPQGAYEQYF

V: TRBV28
J: TRBJ2-7
D: TRBD2
size: -
DNA: TGTGCCAGCAGTTCGAGCGGGGGGAAGTACGAGCAGTACTTC
CDR3: CASSSSGGKYEQYF

V: TRBV9
J: TRBJ1-2
D: TRBD1
size: -
DNA: TGTGCCAGCAGCGAGGACGGACAGGGGAACTATGGCTACACCTTC
CDR3: CASSEDGQGNYGYTF

V: TRBV13
J: TRBJ1-1
D: TRBD1
size: -
DNA: TGTGCCAGCAGCCTGCGACAGGGGGGCACTGAAGCTTTCTTT
CDR3: CASSLRQGGTEAFF

V: TRBV27
J: TRBJ1-4
D: -
size: -
DNA: TGTGCCAGCAGTTTAGGCCGGCCGGAGGAACTGTTTTTT
CDR3: CASSLGRPEELFF